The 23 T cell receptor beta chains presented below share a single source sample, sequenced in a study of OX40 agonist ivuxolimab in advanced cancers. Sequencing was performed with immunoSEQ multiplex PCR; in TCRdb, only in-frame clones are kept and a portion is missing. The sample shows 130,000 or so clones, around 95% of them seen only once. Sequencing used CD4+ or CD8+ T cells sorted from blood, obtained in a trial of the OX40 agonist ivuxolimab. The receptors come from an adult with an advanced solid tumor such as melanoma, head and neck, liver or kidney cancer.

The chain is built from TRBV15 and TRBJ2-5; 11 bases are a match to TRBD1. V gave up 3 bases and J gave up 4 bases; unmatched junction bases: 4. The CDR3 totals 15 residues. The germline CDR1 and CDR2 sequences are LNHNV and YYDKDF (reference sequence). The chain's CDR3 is CATSRDRGLGETQYF. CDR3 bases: TGTGCCACCAGCAGGGACAGGGGGCTCGGAGAGACCCAGTACTTC.

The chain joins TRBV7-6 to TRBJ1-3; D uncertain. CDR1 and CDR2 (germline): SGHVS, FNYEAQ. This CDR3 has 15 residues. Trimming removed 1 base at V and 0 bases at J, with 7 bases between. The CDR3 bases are TGTGCCAGCAGCTTAGGACCGGTCTCTGGAAACACCATATATTTT. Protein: CASSLGPVSGNTIYF.

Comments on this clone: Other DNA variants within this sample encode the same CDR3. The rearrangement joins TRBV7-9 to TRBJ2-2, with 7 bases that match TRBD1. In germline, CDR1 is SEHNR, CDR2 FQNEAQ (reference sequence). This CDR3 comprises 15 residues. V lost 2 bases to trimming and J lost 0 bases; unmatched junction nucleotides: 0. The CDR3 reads CASSLTGANTGELFF. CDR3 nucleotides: TGTGCCAGCAGCTTAACAGGGGCGAACACCGGGGAGCTGTTTTTT.

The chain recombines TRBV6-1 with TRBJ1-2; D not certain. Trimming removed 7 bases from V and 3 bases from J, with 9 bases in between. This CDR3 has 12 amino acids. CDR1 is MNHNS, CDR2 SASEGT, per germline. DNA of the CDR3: TGTGCCAGCACGACGGATCACTATGGCTACACCTTC. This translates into CASTTDHYGYTF.

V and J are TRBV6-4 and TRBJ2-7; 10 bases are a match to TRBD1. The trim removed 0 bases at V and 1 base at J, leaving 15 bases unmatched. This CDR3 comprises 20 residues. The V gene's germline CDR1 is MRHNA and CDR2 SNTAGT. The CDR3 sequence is CASSDSSRTGGIPSSYEQYF. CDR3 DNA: TGTGCCAGCAGTGACTCGAGTCGGACAGGGGGAATCCCCTCGTCCTACGAGCAGTACTTC.

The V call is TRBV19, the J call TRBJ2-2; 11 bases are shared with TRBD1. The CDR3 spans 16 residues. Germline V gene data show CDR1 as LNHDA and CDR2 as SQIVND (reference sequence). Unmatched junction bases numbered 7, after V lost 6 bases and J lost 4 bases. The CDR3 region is CASRPPGQGGTGELFF. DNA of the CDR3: TGTGCCAGTAGGCCACCGGGACAGGGGGGCACCGGGGAGCTGTTTTTT.

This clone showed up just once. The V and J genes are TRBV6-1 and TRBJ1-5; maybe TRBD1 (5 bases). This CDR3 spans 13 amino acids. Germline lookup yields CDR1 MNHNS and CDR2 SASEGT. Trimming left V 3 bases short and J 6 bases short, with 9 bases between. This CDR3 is CASSDRAPQPQHF. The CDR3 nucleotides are TGTGCCAGCAGTGACAGGGCCCCTCAGCCCCAGCATTTT.

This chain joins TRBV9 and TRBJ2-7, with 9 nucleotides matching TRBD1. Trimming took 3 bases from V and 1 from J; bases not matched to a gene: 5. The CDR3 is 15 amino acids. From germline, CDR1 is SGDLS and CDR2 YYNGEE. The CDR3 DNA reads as TGTGCCAGCAGCGCGAAACAGGGGGCTTCCTACGAGCAGTACTTC. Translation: CASSAKQGASYEQYF.

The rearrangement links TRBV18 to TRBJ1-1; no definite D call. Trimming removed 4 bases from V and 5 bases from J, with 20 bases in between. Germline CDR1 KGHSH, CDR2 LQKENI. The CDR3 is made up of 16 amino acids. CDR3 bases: TGTGCCAGCTCACTACTACCCCCGGGTTTGGATACTGAAGCTTTCTTT. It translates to CASSLLPPGLDTEAFF.

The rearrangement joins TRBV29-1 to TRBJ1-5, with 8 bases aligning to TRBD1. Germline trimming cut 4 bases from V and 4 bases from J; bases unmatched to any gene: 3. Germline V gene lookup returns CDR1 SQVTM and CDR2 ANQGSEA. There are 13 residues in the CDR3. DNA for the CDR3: TGCAGCGTTGCTGGGACAGGTAATCAGCCCCAGCATTTT. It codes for CSVAGTGNQPQHF.

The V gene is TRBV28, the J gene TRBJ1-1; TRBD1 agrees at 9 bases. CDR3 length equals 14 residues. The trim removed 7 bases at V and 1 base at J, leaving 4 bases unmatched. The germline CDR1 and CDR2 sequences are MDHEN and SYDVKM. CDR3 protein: CASTQTGGNTEAFF. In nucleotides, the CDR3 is TGTGCCAGCACCCAGACAGGGGGGAACACTGAAGCTTTCTTT.

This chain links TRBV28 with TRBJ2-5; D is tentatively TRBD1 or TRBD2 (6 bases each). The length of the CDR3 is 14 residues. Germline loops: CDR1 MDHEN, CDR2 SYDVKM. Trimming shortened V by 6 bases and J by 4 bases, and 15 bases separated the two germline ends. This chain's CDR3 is CASRRGGTLETQYF. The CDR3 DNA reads TGTGCCAGCAGACGAGGGGGGACATTAGAGACCCAGTACTTC.

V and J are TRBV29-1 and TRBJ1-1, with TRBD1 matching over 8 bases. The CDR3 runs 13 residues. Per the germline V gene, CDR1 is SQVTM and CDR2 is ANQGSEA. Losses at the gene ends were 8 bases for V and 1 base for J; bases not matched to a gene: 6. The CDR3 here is CSTDDRGNTEAFF. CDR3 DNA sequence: TGCAGCACTGATGACAGGGGGAACACTGAAGCTTTCTTT. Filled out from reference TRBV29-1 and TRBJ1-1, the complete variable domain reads SAVISQKPSRDICQRGTSLTIQCQVDSQVTMMFWYRQQPGQSLTLIATANQGSEATYESGFVIDKFPISRPNLTFSTLTVSNMSPEDSSIYLCSTDDRGNTEAFFGQGTRLTVV.

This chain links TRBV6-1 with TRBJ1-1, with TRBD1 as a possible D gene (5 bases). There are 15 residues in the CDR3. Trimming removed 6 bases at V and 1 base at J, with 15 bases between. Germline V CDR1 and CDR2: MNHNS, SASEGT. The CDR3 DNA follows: TGTGCCAGCAGGGGGGGAACTCCTCAGAACACTGAAGCTTTCTTT. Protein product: CASRGGTPQNTEAFF.

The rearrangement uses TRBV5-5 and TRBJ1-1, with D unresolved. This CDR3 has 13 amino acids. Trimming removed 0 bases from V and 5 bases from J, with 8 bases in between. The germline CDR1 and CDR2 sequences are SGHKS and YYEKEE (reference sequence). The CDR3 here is CASSLVGRTEAFF. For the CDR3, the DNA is TGTGCCAGCAGCTTGGTCGGGAGGACTGAAGCTTTCTTT.

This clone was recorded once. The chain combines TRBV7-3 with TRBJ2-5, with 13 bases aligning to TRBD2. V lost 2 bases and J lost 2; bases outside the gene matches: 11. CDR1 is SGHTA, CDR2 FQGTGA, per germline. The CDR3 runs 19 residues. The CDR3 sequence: CASSLDRLAGGESQETQYF. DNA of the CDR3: TGTGCCAGCAGCTTAGACCGACTAGCGGGGGGTGAATCGCAAGAGACCCAGTACTTC.

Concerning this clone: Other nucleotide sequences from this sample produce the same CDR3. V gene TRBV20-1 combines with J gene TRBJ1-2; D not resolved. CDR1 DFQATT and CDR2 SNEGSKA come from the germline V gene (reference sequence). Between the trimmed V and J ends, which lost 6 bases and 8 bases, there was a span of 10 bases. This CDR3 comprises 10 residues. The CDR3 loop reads CSAGSYGYTF. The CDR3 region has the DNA TGCAGTGCAGGCTCATACGGCTACACCTTC.

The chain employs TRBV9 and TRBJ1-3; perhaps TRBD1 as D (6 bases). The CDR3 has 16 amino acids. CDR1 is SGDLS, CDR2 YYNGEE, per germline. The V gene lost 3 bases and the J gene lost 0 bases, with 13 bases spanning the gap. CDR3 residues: CASSEGVGYSGNTIYF. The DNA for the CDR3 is TGTGCCAGCAGCGAGGGGGTGGGGTACTCTGGAAACACCATATATTTT.

The CDR3 coding sequence is TGTGCCAGCACCCACCCGATCAGCTTATCGGCAGGGGAGCTGTTTTTT. It translates to CASTHPISLSAGELFF. This chain joins TRBV7-2 and TRBJ2-2; D gene unclear. Trimming took 7 bases from V and 8 from J, leaving 23 bases between them. Germline values: CDR1 SGHTA, CDR2 FQGNSA. The CDR3 is made up of 16 amino acids.

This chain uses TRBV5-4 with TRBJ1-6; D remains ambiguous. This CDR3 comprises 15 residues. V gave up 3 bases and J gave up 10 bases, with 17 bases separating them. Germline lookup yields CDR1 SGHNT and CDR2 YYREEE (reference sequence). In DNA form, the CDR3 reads TGTGCCAGCAGCTCCCGCAGTGGGGTGGACTCACCCCTCCACTTT. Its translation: CASSSRSGVDSPLHF. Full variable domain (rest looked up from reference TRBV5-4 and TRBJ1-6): ETGVTQSPTHLIKTRGQQVTLRCSSQSGHNTVSWYQQALGQGPQFIFQYYREEENGRGNFPPRFSGLQFPNYSSELNVNALELDDSALYLCASSSRSGVDSPLHFGNGTRLTVT.

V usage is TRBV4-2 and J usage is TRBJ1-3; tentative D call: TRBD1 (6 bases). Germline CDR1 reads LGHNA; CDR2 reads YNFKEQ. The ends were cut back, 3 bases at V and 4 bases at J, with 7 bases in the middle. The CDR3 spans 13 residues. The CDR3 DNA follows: TGTGCCAGCAGCCAGGACAGCGGAAACACCATATATTTT. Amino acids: CASSQDSGNTIYF.

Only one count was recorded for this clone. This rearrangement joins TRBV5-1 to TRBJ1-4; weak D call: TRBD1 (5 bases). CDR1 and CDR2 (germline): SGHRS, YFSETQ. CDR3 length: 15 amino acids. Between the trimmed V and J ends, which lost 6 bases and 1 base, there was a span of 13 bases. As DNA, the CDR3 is TGCGCCAGCACTGGGGGTATACGAACTAATGAAAAACTGTTTTTT. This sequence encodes CASTGGIRTNEKLFF.

CDR3 loop: CASSPPFPGQASYEQYF. The CDR3 DNA reads TGTGCCAGCTCACCACCGTTCCCCGGACAGGCGTCCTACGAGCAGTACTTC. The chain uses TRBV18 and TRBJ2-7; 7 nucleotides line up with TRBD1. Germline trimming cut 0 bases from V and 1 base from J; bases unmatched to any gene: 9. The CDR3 has 17 residues. In germline, CDR1 is KGHSH, CDR2 LQKENI.